The 15 T cell receptor beta chains reported below all come from one sample, sequenced in a study of memory CD4+ T cells and cytomegalovirus serostatus. Sequencing was performed with immunoSEQ multiplex PCR; in TCRdb, only in-frame clones are kept and a portion is missing. Of over 45,000 clones listed, roughly 82% were seen once; the top ten hold around 0.4%. The sort gate was single viable CD3+CD4+CD8-CD45RO+ cells for memory CD4+ T cells. The sequenced material came from memory CD4+ T cells from blood. The receptors derive from an adult in good health and CMV-seronegative.

The chain is built from TRBV9 and TRBJ2-5, with 10 bases aligning to TRBD2. Germline V lookup: CDR1 SGDLS, CDR2 YYNGEE. Unmatched junction bases numbered 6, after V lost 0 bases and J lost 1 base. This CDR3 region has 17 residues. CDR3 loop: CASSVGSSGGTQETQYF. CDR3 DNA sequence: TGTGCCAGCAGCGTAGGGAGTAGCGGGGGGACCCAAGAGACCCAGTACTTC.

V usage is TRBV5-1 and J usage is TRBJ2-2; 7 bases are shared with TRBD1. This CDR3 has 15 residues. V gave up 1 base and J gave up 7 bases; unmatched junction bases: 7. The germline V gene has CDR1 SGHRS and CDR2 YFSETQ. The CDR3 here is CASSLSRQGHGELFF. The CDR3 DNA sequence: TGCGCCAGCAGCTTGTCTCGACAGGGCCACGGGGAGCTGTTTTTT.

The chain links TRBV15 to TRBJ1-4, with a weak D call TRBD1 (6 bases). V dropped 1 base and J dropped 4 bases, with 10 bases sitting between them. The CDR3 is 15 residues long. Germline CDR1 reads LNHNV; CDR2 reads YYDKDF (reference sequence). The CDR3 region has the DNA TGTGCCACCAGCAGAGGGGAGGGGGTTAATGAAAAACTGTTTTTT. Its protein product is CATSRGEGVNEKLFF.

The chain is built from TRBV9 and TRBJ2-2; D is undetermined. CDR3 length: 13 amino acids. Germline CDR1 SGDLS, CDR2 YYNGEE. V was cut by 0 bases and J by 7 bases, with 7 bases left in between. CDR3 region: CASSVVPDGELFF. CDR3 bases: TGTGCCAGCAGCGTAGTTCCGGACGGGGAGCTGTTTTTT.

The chain has TRBV19 and TRBJ2-1; 9 nucleotides line up with TRBD2. Germline lookup yields CDR1 LNHDA and CDR2 SQIVND (reference sequence). V shed 5 bases and J 4 bases; nucleotides not matched to a gene: 6. The CDR3 length is 15 residues. CDR3 DNA: TGTGCCAGTAGTCCTTGGCTAGCGGGGTACAATGAGCAGTTCTTC. This gives the protein CASSPWLAGYNEQFF.

The gene calls are TRBV4-3 and TRBJ1-2; 8 bases line up with TRBD1. This CDR3 has 18 amino acids. Germline loops: CDR1 LGHNA, CDR2 YSLEER. V dropped 0 bases and J dropped 2; count of bases not matched to a gene: 11. In DNA form, the CDR3 reads TGCGCCAGCAGCCAAGAATCCGGGCTGGCAGGGGGCAACTATGGCTACACCTTC. This sequence encodes CASSQESGLAGGNYGYTF.

The CDR3 protein is CASSLIGDEQYF. The CDR3 DNA reads as TGTGCCAGCAGTTTAATCGGGGACGAGCAGTACTTC. The rearrangement joins TRBV28 to TRBJ2-7, with D perhaps TRBD2 (5 bases). From germline, CDR1 is MDHEN and CDR2 SYDVKM. This CDR3 region has 12 residues. Trimming stripped 2 bases from V and 5 bases from J, with 7 bases between.

This chain links TRBV7-2 with TRBJ2-3; 15 nucleotides agree with TRBD2. The ends lost 5 bases at V and 7 bases at J; junction bases unmatched: 10. The germline gives CDR1 SGHTA, CDR2 FQGNSA. This CDR3 is built from 17 residues. CDR3 amino acids: CASSLHSGTSGGHTQYF. For the CDR3, the DNA is TGTGCCAGCAGCCTCCATTCCGGGACTAGCGGGGGGCATACGCAGTATTTT.

The rearrangement links TRBV6-5 to TRBJ1-1; no clear D gene. Germline lookup yields CDR1 MNHEY and CDR2 SVGAGI. This CDR3 spans 14 amino acids. V was pared by 4 bases and J by 1 base, with 10 bases between. The CDR3 DNA is TGTGCCAGCAGTTCCCAGAAGCCGAACACTGAAGCTTTCTTT. Protein: CASSSQKPNTEAFF.

The CDR3 loop reads CASSQDVSSYNSPLHF. The DNA for the CDR3 is TGTGCCAGCAGCCAAGATGTGAGCTCCTATAATTCACCCCTCCACTTT. The rearrangement uses TRBV4-2 and TRBJ1-6; D remains unclear. Trimming removed 0 bases at V and 0 bases at J, with 6 bases between. In germline, CDR1 is LGHNA, CDR2 YNFKEQ. This CDR3 has 16 residues.

The chain links TRBV5-4 to TRBJ2-3; 14 bases are shared with TRBD2. This CDR3 is built from 16 residues. Trimming cost V 4 bases and J 4 bases; bases outside gene matches: 5. Germline CDR1 SGHNT, CDR2 YYREEE (reference sequence). CDR3 DNA: TGTGCCAGCAGCCGCTCGACTAGCGGGGGGGCAGATACGCAGTATTTT. Its translation is CASSRSTSGGADTQYF.

V and J are TRBV7-6 and TRBJ2-5, with 11 bases that match TRBD1. With V trimmed by 4 bases and J by 9 bases, 13 bases remained unmatched. Germline V CDR1 and CDR2: SGHVS, FNYEAQ. The CDR3 is 16 residues long. The CDR3 coding sequence is TGTGCCAGCAGCTCCCCCGGACAGGGGGCGGGGGTGGCCCAGTACTTC. It codes for CASSSPGQGAGVAQYF.

V gene TRBV6-1 combines with J gene TRBJ1-6; D gene unclear. V lost 3 bases and J 8 bases, leaving 11 bases between the germline ends. CDR3 length: 14 amino acids. Germline assignment: CDR1 MNHNS and CDR2 SASEGT. CDR3 loop: CASSEEGRDSPLHF. The CDR3 region has the DNA TGTGCCAGCAGTGAGGAGGGAAGGGATTCACCCCTCCACTTT.

This sequence joins TRBV2 and TRBJ2-5, with a tentative D call TRBD1 (6 bases). Looked up from germline, CDR1 is SNHLY and CDR2 is FYNNEI. The V and J ends lost 8 bases and 5 bases respectively, with 15 bases between them. The CDR3 covers 13 residues. The CDR3 coding sequence is TGTGCCAGCGGAACAGGGCGAGGGGAGACCCAGTACTTC. Residues: CASGTGRGETQYF.

The V and J genes are TRBV19 and TRBJ2-2; 11 nucleotides agree with TRBD1. The ends lost 6 bases at V and 3 bases at J; junction bases unmatched: 6. The germline CDR1 and CDR2 sequences are LNHDA and SQIVND (reference sequence). This CDR3 comprises 16 residues. Here the CDR3 DNA reads TGTGCCAGTAGGGCCAGGACAGGGGGCTACACCGGGGAGCTGTTTTTT. Its protein is CASRARTGGYTGELFF. Full variable domain (rest looked up from reference TRBV19 and TRBJ2-2): DGGITQSPKYLFRKEGQNVTLSCEQNLNHDAMYWYRQDPGQGLRLIYYSQIVNDFQKGDIAEGYSVSREKKESFPLTVTSAQKNPTAFYLCASRARTGGYTGELFFGEGSRLTVL.